This entry is about one TCR beta chain. The read stops 3 residues short of the end of the CDR3; the missing end is completed from the germline J gene. This record belongs to a study of T cells in women clearing cervical HPV infection. Libraries were prepared by immunoSEQ multiplex PCR; TCRdb keeps only in-frame clonotypes and omits some of them. This listing includes tens of thousands of clones. The CDR3 runs 16 residues. V trimming: 1 base; J trimming: 5 bases; junction bases outside the gene matches: 7. CDR1 is LGHNA, CDR2 YNFKEQ, per germline. The V and J genes are TRBV4-2 and TRBJ2-5; TRBD2 matches at 10 bases. What was sequenced was blood buffy coat. The receptor was isolated from a woman aged 18-70 years with a cervical HPV16 infection that either progressed to CIN3+ or cleared (not recorded which). Partial CDR3 DNA: TGTGCCAGCAGCCAAGCTAGCGGGGGCATAGGGGAGACC. Translating it yields CASSQASGGIGET. The CDR3 in its entirety is CASSQASGGIGETQYF.